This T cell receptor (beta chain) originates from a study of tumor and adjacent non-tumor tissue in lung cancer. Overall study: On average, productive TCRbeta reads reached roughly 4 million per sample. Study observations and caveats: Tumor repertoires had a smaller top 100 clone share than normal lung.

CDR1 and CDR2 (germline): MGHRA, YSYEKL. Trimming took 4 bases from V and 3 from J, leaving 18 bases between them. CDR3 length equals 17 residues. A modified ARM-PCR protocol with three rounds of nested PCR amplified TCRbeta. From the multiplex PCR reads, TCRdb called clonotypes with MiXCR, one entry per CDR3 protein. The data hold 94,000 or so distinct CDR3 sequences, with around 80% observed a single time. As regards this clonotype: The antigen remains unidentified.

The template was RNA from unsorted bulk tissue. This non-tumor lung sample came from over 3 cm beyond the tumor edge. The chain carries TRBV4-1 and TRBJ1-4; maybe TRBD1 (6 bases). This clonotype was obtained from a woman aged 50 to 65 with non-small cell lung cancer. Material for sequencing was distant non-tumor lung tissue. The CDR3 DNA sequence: TGCGCCAGCAGCCTCTCAGGGGATCCCGGATCTAATGAAAAACTGTTTTTT. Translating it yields CASSLSGDPGSNEKLFF.